The clone carrying this TCR beta chain came up a few times. This sample is drawn from a study of T-cell reconstitution after alpha-beta-depleted transplantation in children. TCRbeta library preparation incorporated unique molecular identifiers. TCRdb redid the calling of the PCR reads with MiXCR, one entry per CDR3 protein. The sample includes just over 350,000 distinct CDR3 sequences, approximately 12% of them seen just once. Trimming stripped 6 bases from V and 6 bases from J, with 12 bases between. This CDR3 contains 12 residues. The chain combines TRBV12-3 or TRBV12-4 with TRBJ2-7; D is possibly TRBD1 (6 bases). The source material was PBMCs, sampled from the stem cell graft. The sequence was obtained from a human donor who donated a stem cell graft to a child with Fanconi anemia. The CDR3 is CASRHRAAEQYF. CDR3 coding DNA: TGTGCCAGCAGGCACAGGGCCGCCGAGCAGTACTTC.